This T cell receptor beta chain was observed in a study of shared clonotypes between healthy human individuals. Trimming cost V 2 bases and J 1 base, with 5 bases left between them. This CDR3 contains 12 residues. CDR1 and CDR2 from the germline V gene are SQVTM and ANQGSEA. Whole-study results and caveats: When compared with the clonotypes that were shared by all four sorted-subset donors, the non-shared clonotypes turned out to have lower generation probabilities.

Profiling relied on immunoSEQ multiplex PCR, and the TCRdb table lists in-frame clones only, not all of them. The sample consists of about 2 million clones, about 95% of them appearing once. CD45RO negativity and positive selection for CCR7 defined naive CD8 cells, a population that excluded terminally differentiated effector memory CD45RA+ cells. For this clone: What it binds is not known. This may arise from a read error, as a much more abundant clone is one base away.

This chain connects TRBV29-1 to TRBJ1-1; perhaps TRBD1 as D (5 bases). This sequence originates from a man aged 18 to 29 in good health. Sequenced sample: naive CD8+ T cells sorted from blood. The CDR3 DNA is TGCAGCGTTGAACAGGGGAACACTGAAGCTTTCTTT. This encodes CSVEQGNTEAFF.